The present T cell receptor (beta chain) was sequenced within a study of early T cells in non-severe SARS-CoV-2 infection. Study in general: Chains were not paired, and sequencing was done on bulk RNA from unsorted whole blood. Study observations and caveats: VDJdb matching, biased toward anti-spike CD8 responses, missed private and CD4 specificities.

In regard to this clonotype: Antigen specificity is unknown.

The CDR3 consists of 13 residues. Germline V gene data show CDR1 as MDHEN and CDR2 as SYDVKM. Germline trimming cut 4 bases from V and 4 bases from J; bases unmatched to any gene: 3. Unique molecular identifiers tagged individual cDNA molecules. One entry per CDR3 protein, called by TCRdb with MiXCR from the 5' RACE reads. The sample includes about 27,000 distinct CDR3 sequences, about 2.9% seen only once; the top ten take 0.72%. The origin of this receptor is an adult who was a healthcare worker with PCR-confirmed SARS-CoV-2 infection or an uninfected control (not recorded which). Sequenced material: whole blood. The chain has TRBV28 and TRBJ2-5, with 7 bases lining up with TRBD1. CDR3 protein: CASSSGQLETQYF. The CDR3 nucleotides read TGTGCCAGCAGTTCGGGACAGCTAGAGACCCAGTACTTC. Combining the CDR3 with reference TRBV28 and TRBJ2-5 gives the whole variable domain DVKVTQSSRYLVKRTGEKVFLECVQDMDHENMFWYRQDPGLGLRLIYFSYDVKMKEKGDIPEGYSVSREKKERFSLILESASTNQTSMYLCASSSGQLETQYFGPGTRLLVL.